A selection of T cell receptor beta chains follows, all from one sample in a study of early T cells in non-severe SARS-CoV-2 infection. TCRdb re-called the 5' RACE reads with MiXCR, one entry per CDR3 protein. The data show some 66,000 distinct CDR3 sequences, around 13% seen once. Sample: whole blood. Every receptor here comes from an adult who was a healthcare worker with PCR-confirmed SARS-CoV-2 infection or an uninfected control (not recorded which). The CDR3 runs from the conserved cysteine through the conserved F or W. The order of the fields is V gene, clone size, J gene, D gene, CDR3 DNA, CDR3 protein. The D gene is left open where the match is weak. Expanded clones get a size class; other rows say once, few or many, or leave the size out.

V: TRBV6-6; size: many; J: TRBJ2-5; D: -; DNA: TGTGCCAGCAGTTTAAAGTACCAAGAGACCCAGTACTTC; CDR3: CASSLKYQETQYF
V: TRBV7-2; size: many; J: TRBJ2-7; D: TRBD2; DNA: TGTGCCAGCAGCCCCTGGGCACTAGCGGAAACCTACGAGCAGTACTTC; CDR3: CASSPWALAETYEQYF
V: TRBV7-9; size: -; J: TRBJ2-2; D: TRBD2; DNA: TGTGCCAGCAGCTTAGGGGTCTTGGGACTAGCAGAAAACACCGGGGAGCTGTTTTTT; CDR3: CASSLGVLGLAENTGELFF
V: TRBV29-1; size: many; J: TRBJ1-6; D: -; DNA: TGCAGCGTTGGTAACCCCCCGGATTCACCCCTCCACTTT; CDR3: CSVGNPPDSPLHF
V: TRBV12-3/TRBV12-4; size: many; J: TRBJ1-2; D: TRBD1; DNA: TGTGCCAGCATTTCATGGACAGGGTTCGGCGGCTACACCTTC; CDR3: CASISWTGFGGYTF
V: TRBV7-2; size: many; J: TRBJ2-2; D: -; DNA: TGTGCCCGGTCCCCGGGGGGCGTTTCCGGGGAGCTGTTTTTT; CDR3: CARSPGGVSGELFF
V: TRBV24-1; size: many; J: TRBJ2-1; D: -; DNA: TGTGCCACCAGTGACCCCGCCACAGGGTACGATGAGCAGTTCTTC; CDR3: CATSDPATGYDEQFF
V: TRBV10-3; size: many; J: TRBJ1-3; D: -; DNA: TGTGCCATCAGTAGGGACATCTCTGGAAACACCATATATTTT; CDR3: CAISRDISGNTIYF
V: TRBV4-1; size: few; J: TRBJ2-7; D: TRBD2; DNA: TGCGCCAGCAGCCAAGATGGCGGGGGTGTTCTGATCGCCTACGAGCAGTACTTC; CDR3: CASSQDGGGVLIAYEQYF
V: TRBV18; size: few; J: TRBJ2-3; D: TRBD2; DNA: TGTGCCAGCTCACCCCGGGGGGTCGAAACAGATACGCAGTATTTT; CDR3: CASSPRGVETDTQYF
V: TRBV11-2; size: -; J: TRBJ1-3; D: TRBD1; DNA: TGTGCCAGCAGCCGCGGGACAGGGGACGGAAACACCATATATTTT; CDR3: CASSRGTGDGNTIYF
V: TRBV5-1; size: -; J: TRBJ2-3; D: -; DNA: TGCGCCAGCAGCTTGGAAGACTACACAGATACGCAGTATTTT; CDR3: CASSLEDYTDTQYF